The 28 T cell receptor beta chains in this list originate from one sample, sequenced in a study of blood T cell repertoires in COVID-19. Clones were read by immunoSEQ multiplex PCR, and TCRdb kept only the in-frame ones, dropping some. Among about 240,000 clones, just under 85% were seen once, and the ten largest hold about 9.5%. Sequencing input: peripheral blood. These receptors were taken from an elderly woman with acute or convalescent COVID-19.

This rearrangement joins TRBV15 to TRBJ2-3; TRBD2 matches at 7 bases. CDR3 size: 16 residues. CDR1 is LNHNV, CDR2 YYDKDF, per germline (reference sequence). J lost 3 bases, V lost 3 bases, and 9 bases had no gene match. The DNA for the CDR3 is TGTGCCACCAGCAGTTCGGGCGGGGGACTTACAGATACGCAGTATTTT. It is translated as CATSSSGGGLTDTQYF. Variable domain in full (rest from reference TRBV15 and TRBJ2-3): DAMVIQNPRYQVTQFGKPVTLSCSQTLNHNVMYWYQQKSSQAPKLLFHYYDKDFNNEADTPDNFQSRRPNTSFCFLDIRSPGLGDTAMYLCATSSSGGGLTDTQYFGPGTRLTVL.

The CDR3 region has the DNA TGTGCCAGCACCCGGACAGGGAGCACTGAAGCTTTCTTT. It translates to CASTRTGSTEAFF. This chain links TRBV3-1 (or the pseudogene TRBV3-2) with TRBJ1-1, with 8 positions matching TRBD1. In germline, CDR1 is LGHDT, CDR2 YNNKEL (reference sequence). The trim removed 7 bases at V and 4 bases at J, leaving 5 bases unmatched. CDR3 length equals 13 residues.

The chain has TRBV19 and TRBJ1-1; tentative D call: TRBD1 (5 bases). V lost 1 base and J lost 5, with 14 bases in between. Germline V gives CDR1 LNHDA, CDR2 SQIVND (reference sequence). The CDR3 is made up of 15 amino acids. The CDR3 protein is CASSIAQRGNTEAFF. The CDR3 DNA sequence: TGTGCCAGTAGTATAGCCCAGCGGGGGAATACTGAAGCTTTCTTT.

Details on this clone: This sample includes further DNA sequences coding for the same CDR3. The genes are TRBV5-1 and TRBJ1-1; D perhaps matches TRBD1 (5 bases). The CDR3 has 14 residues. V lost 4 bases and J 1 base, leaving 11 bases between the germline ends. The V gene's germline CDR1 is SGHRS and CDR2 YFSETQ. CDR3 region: CASSLQGGNTEAFF. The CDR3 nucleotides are TGCGCCAGCAGCCTGCAGGGAGGGAACACTGAAGCTTTCTTT.

The DNA for the CDR3 is TGTGCCAGCAGCTTAGAGTGGGGCAGAAGTAACACTGAAGCTTTCTTT. Translation: CASSLEWGRSNTEAFF. V usage is TRBV11-2 and J usage is TRBJ1-1; maybe TRBD1 (5 bases). CDR3 size: 16 residues. Trimming took off 0 bases at V and 2 bases at J, with 13 bases between the two ends. Germline assignment: CDR1 SGHAT and CDR2 FQNNGV.

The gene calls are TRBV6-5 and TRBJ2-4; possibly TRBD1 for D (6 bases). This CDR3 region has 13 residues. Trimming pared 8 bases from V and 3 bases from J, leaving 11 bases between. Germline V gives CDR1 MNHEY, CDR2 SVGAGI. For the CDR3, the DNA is TGTGCCAGCGGGGACACGGACAAAAACATTCAGTACTTC. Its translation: CASGDTDKNIQYF.

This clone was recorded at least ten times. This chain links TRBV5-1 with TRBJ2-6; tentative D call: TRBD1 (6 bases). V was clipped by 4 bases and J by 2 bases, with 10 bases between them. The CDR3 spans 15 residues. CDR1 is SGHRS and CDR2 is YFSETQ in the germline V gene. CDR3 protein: CASSTGFPGANVLTF. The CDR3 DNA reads TGCGCCAGCAGCACAGGGTTCCCTGGGGCCAACGTCCTGACTTTC.

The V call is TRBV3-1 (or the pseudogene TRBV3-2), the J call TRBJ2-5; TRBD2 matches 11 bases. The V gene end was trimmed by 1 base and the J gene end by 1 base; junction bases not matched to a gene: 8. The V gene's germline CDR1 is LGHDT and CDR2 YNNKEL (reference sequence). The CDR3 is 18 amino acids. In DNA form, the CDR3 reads TGTGCCAGCAGCCAAGTTAGCGGGGGGGCGGGATTCCAAGAGACCCAGTACTTC. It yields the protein CASSQVSGGAGFQETQYF.

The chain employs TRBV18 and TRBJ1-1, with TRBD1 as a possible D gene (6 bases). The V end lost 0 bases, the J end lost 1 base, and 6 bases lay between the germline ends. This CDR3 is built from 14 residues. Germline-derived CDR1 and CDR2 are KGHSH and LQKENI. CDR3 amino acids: CASSPPRGNTEAFF. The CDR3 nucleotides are TGTGCCAGCTCACCACCCAGGGGGAACACTGAAGCTTTCTTT. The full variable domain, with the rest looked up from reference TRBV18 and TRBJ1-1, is NAGVMQNPRHLVRRRGQEARLRCSPMKGHSHVYWYRQLPEEGLKFMVYLQKENIIDESGMPKERFSAEFPKEGPSILRIQQVVRGDSAAYFCASSPPRGNTEAFFGQGTRLTVV.

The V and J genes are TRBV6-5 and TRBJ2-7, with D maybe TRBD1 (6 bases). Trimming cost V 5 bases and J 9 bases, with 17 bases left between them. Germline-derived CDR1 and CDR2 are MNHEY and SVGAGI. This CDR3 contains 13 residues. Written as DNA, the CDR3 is TGTGCCAGCAGTACCGTTGGGACAATCGGGCAGTACTTC. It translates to CASSTVGTIGQYF.

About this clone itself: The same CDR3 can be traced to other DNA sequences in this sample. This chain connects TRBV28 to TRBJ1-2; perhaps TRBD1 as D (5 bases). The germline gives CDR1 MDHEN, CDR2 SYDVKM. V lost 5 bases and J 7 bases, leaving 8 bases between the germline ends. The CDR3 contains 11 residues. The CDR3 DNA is TGTGCCAGCAGTCCCGGGGGTGGCTACACCTTC. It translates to CASSPGGGYTF.

CDR3: CASSLERRDYGYTF. CDR3 in DNA: TGTGCCAGCAGCTTGGAGAGAAGAGACTATGGCTACACCTTC. This chain links TRBV5-4 with TRBJ1-2; no clear D. Germline-derived CDR1 and CDR2 are SGHNT and YYREEE (reference sequence). Trimming removed 0 bases at V and 3 bases at J, with 9 bases between. The CDR3 has 14 residues. Based on the CDR3 plus reference TRBV5-4 and TRBJ1-2, the full variable domain is ETGVTQSPTHLIKTRGQQVTLRCSSQSGHNTVSWYQQALGQGPQFIFQYYREEENGRGNFPPRFSGLQFPNYSSELNVNALELDDSALYLCASSLERRDYGYTFGSGTRLTVV.

The CDR3 DNA follows: TGTGCCAGCTCAAAAGAGACAGGGGGTTACGAGCAGTACTTC. Translation: CASSKETGGYEQYF. The rearrangement links TRBV18 to TRBJ2-7; TRBD1 agrees at 9 bases. This CDR3 region has 14 residues. The V segment lost 5 bases and the J segment 4 bases; nucleotides outside the gene matches: 6. CDR1 and CDR2 from the germline V gene are KGHSH and LQKENI.

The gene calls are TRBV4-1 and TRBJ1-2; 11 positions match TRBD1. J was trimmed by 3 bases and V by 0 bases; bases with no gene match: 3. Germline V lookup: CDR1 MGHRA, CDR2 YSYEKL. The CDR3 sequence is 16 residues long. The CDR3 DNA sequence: TGCGCCAGCAGCCAAGACCGGGACAGGGGGTACTATGGCTACACCTTC. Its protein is CASSQDRDRGYYGYTF.

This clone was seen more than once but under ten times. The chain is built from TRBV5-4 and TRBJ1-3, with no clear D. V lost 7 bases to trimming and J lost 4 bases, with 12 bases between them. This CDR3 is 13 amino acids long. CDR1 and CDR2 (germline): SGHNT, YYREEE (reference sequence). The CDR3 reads CASRASGGNTIYF. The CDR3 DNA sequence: TGTGCCAGCCGAGCTAGCGGGGGAAACACCATATATTTT.

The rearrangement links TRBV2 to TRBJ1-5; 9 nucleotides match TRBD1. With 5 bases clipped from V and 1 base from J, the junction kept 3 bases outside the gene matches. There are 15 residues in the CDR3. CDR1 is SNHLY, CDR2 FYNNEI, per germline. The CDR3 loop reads CASSIGQGSNQPQHF. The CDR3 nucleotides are TGTGCCAGCAGTATAGGACAGGGGAGCAATCAGCCCCAGCATTTT.

In nucleotides, the CDR3 is TGTGCCAGCAGCGAACAGACAGGGGGCCCCAATGAGCAGTTCTTC. Protein product: CASSEQTGGPNEQFF. The chain links TRBV7-9 to TRBJ2-1; TRBD1 matches at 10 bases. The CDR3 has 15 residues. V trimming: 5 bases; J trimming: 6 bases; junction bases outside the gene matches: 7. Germline V gene data show CDR1 as SEHNR and CDR2 as FQNEAQ (reference sequence).

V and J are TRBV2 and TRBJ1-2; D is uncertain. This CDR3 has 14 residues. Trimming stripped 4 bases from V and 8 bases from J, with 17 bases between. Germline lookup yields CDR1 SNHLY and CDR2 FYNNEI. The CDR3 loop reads CASSGFEGGRGYTF. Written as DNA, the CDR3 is TGTGCCAGCAGTGGGTTCGAGGGAGGTCGAGGCTACACCTTC.

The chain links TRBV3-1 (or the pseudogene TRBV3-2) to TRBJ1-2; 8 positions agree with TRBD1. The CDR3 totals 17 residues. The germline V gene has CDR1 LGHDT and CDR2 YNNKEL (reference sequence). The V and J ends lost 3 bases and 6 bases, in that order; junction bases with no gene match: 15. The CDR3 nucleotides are TGTGCCAGCAGCCAGGGACAGGCTTTTCCCGATTTTGATGGCTACACCTTC. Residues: CASSQGQAFPDFDGYTF.

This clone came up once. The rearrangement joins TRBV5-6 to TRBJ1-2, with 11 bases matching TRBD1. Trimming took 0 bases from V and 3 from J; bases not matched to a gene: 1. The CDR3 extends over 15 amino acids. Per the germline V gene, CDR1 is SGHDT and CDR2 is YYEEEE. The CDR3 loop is CASSLGTGGHYGYTF. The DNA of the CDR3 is TGTGCCAGCAGCTTGGGGACAGGGGGCCACTATGGCTACACCTTC.

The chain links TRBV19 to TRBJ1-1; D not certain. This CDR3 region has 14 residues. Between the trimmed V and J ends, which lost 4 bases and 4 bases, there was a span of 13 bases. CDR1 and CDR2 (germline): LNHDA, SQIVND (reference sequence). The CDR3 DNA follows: TGTGCCAGTAGTAAGACCCCGGAGAGCACTGAAGCTTTCTTT. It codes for CASSKTPESTEAFF.

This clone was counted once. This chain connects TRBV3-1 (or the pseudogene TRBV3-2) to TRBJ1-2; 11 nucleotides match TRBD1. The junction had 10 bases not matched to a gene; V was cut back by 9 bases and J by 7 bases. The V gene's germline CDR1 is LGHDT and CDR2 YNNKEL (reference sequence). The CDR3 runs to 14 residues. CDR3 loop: CASNVGQGAVGYTF. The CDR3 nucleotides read TGTGCCAGTAATGTTGGACAGGGGGCTGTTGGCTACACCTTC.

CDR3 bases: TGTGCCAGCAGCGTAGGGTTACAGTGGGACACTGAAGCTTTCTTT. Protein: CASSVGLQWDTEAFF. The chain carries TRBV9 and TRBJ1-1, with D unclear. V lost 0 bases, J lost 3 bases, and 12 bases lay in between. The CDR3 sequence is 15 residues long. Germline CDR1 SGDLS, CDR2 YYNGEE.

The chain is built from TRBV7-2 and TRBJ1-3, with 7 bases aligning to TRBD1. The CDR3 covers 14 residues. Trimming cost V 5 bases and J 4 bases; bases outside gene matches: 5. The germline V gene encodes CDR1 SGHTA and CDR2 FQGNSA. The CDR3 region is CASSPDRVGNTIYF. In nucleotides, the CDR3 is TGTGCCAGCAGCCCTGACAGGGTCGGAAACACCATATATTTT.

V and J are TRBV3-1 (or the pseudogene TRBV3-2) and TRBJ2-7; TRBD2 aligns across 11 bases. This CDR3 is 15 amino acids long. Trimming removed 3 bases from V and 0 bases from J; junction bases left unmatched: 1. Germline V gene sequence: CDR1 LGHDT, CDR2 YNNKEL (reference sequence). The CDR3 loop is CASSQGLADSYEQYF. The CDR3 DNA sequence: TGTGCCAGCAGCCAGGGACTAGCGGACTCCTACGAGCAGTACTTC.

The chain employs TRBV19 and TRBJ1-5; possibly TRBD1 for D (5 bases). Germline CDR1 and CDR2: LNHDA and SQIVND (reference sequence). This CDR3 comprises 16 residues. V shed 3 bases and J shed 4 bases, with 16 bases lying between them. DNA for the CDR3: TGTGCCAGTAGTATTCCCTTTCGACAGAGTAATCAGCCCCAGCATTTT. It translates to CASSIPFRQSNQPQHF.

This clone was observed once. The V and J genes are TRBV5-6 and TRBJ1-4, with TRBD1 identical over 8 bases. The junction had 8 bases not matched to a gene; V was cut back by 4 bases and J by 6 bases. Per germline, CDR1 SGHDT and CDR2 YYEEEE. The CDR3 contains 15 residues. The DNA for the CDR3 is TGTGCCAGCAGCCCAAGGACAGGGTTGCATGAAAAACTGTTTTTT. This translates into CASSPRTGLHEKLFF.

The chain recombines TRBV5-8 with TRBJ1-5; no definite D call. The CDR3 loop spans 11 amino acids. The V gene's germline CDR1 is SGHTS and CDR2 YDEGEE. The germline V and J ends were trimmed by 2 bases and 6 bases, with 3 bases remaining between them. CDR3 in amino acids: CASSLAQPQHF. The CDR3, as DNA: TGTGCCAGCAGCTTAGCTCAGCCCCAGCATTTT.